This T cell receptor beta chain derives from a study of Graves' ophthalmopathy and Graves' hyperthyroidism. This clonotype was seen many times. Its antigen is not identified. No ophthalmopathy within 18 months of follow-up signified stable hyperthyroidism. General study findings and limits: Most thyroid-expanded clonotypes exceeding 0.001 frequency were also found in blood.

The V and J ends lost 0 bases and 8 bases respectively, with 7 bases between them. Germline CDR1 and CDR2: MNHEY and SVGAGI. The CDR3 totals 13 residues. Beta-chain TCR CDR3 regions were amplified from RNA transcripts. RT-PCR was first run with HTBI primers, then multiplex PCR in a second round. TCRdb analysed the multiplex PCR reads with MiXCR anew, one entry per CDR3 protein. The data show some 350,000 distinct CDR3 sequences, with about 17% seen just once and roughly 2.4% held by the top ten. V and J are TRBV6-5 and TRBJ2-2; D is undetermined. The sequencing sample was made of peripheral blood. The sequence derives from an adult woman with stable Graves' hyperthyroidism. The chain's CDR3 is CASSYSISGELFF. In DNA, the CDR3 is TGTGCCAGCAGTTACTCGATTTCTGGGGAGCTGTTTTTT.